This passage covers 17 T cell receptor beta chains from one sample sequenced in a study of blood T cell repertoires in COVID-19. Generated by immunoSEQ multiplex PCR, the TCRdb table keeps only in-frame clones and is missing some. The sample comprises 130,000 to 150,000 clones, about 83% of which are singletons, and less than 6% rests with the top ten. The sequenced sample was PBMCs or T cells enriched from blood (not recorded which). These TCRs come from a woman aged 45-65 years who had been exposed to COVID-19.

This chain joins TRBV21-1 and TRBJ1-6. TRBV21-1 is a pseudogene. CDR3 length: 16 residues. CDR3 nucleotides: TGTGCCAGCCTTGCGGTCAGCTGCTCCTATAATTCACCCCTCCACTTT. Protein: CASLAVSCSYNSPLHF.

This chain joins TRBV7-9 and TRBJ2-5, with 7 bases fitting TRBD1. CDR1 is SEHNR and CDR2 is FQNEAQ in the germline V gene (reference sequence). With 5 bases clipped from V and 4 bases from J, the junction kept 7 bases outside the gene matches. The CDR3 sequence is 14 residues long. The CDR3 nucleotides read TGTGCCAGCAGCCAAGACAGGGATGGAGAGACCCAGTACTTC. This sequence encodes CASSQDRDGETQYF.

Remarks on this clone: In the same sample, other DNA sequences code for this CDR3. Here the CDR3 reads CASSRGQYYGYTF. The DNA for the CDR3 is TGCGCCAGCAGCAGGGGACAGTACTATGGCTACACCTTC. The rearrangement uses TRBV4-3 and TRBJ1-2; 7 bases agree with TRBD1. CDR1 is LGHNA and CDR2 is YSLEER in the germline V gene. Trimming took 5 bases from V and 3 from J; bases not matched to a gene: 3. The CDR3 runs 13 residues.

The chain recombines TRBV20-1 with TRBJ1-2; D not resolved. Trimming cost V 3 bases and J 6 bases, with 11 bases left between them. The CDR3 consists of 12 residues. From germline, CDR1 is DFQATT and CDR2 SNEGSKA (reference sequence). This CDR3 reads CSASGQVDGYTF. In DNA, the CDR3 is TGCAGTGCTAGTGGGCAGGTGGATGGCTACACCTTC.

The gene calls are TRBV29-1 and TRBJ1-2; D unclear. The CDR3 has 13 amino acids. In germline, CDR1 is SQVTM, CDR2 ANQGSEA. Trimming left V 6 bases short and J 6 bases short, with 17 bases between. CDR3 in amino acids: CSVAPRLADGYTF. The CDR3, as DNA: TGCAGCGTAGCCCCGCGATTGGCGGATGGCTACACCTTC.

V and J are TRBV19 and TRBJ2-7; 12 bases match TRBD1. This CDR3 is 13 amino acids long. CDR1 is LNHDA, CDR2 SQIVND, per germline (reference sequence). The J segment lost 7 bases and the V segment lost 6 bases, leaving 4 bases of the junction unmatched. As DNA, the CDR3 is TGTGCCAGTAGCCGGGACAGGGGGCTTGAGCAGTACTTC. This gives the protein CASSRDRGLEQYF. Supplemented by reference TRBV19 and TRBJ2-7, the full variable domain reads DGGITQSPKYLFRKEGQNVTLSCEQNLNHDAMYWYRQDPGQGLRLIYYSQIVNDFQKGDIAEGYSVSREKKESFPLTVTSAQKNPTAFYLCASSRDRGLEQYFGPGTRLTVT.

The rearrangement links TRBV19 to TRBJ1-1; D is perhaps TRBD1 (5 bases). CDR1 is LNHDA and CDR2 is SQIVND in the germline V gene (reference sequence). The CDR3 consists of 14 residues. Between the trimmed V and J ends, which lost 3 bases and 3 bases, there was a span of 11 bases. CDR3 nucleotide sequence: TGTGCCAGTAGTATCCTGGGGGGTGACACTGAAGCTTTCTTT. Translation gives CASSILGGDTEAFF.

This clone has only one observation. The rearrangement uses TRBV5-1 and TRBJ2-7; 9 bases line up with TRBD2. V lost 4 bases to trimming and J lost 5 bases; unmatched junction nucleotides: 13. Germline CDR1 reads SGHRS; CDR2 reads YFSETQ. This CDR3 is 16 amino acids long. CDR3: CASSPGLTSGPHEQYF. The CDR3 DNA sequence: TGCGCCAGCAGCCCGGGACTGACTAGCGGCCCCCACGAGCAGTACTTC.

The gene calls are TRBV23-1 and TRBJ2-2; maybe TRBD1 (6 bases). TRBV23-1 is treated as an ORF (open reading frame) with a function not yet certain. The CDR3 covers 15 residues. V was cut by 6 bases and J by 2 bases, with 13 bases left in between. In DNA form, the CDR3 reads TGCGCCAGCAGCGCCGGGACACTAAACACCGGGGAGCTGTTTTTT. The encoded protein is CASSAGTLNTGELFF.

The chain uses TRBV4-3 and TRBJ2-7; TRBD2 matches 11 bases. This CDR3 has 16 amino acids. Germline-derived CDR1 and CDR2 are LGHNA and YSLEER. The J segment lost 2 bases and the V segment lost 0 bases, leaving 3 bases of the junction unmatched. CDR3 in amino acids: CASSQDRLAGPYEQYF. In nucleotides, the CDR3 is TGCGCCAGCAGCCAAGATCGACTAGCGGGGCCCTACGAGCAGTACTTC.

J is TRBJ2-7 and V is TRBV19, with TRBD1 as a possible D gene (6 bases). The V gene lost 5 bases and the J gene lost 4 bases, with 9 bases spanning the gap. Germline CDR1 and CDR2: LNHDA and SQIVND (reference sequence). The CDR3 consists of 12 residues. The CDR3 sequence is CASSEQGYEQYF. CDR3 nucleotides: TGTGCCAGTAGTGAACAGGGTTACGAGCAGTACTTC.

The chain carries TRBV6-5 and TRBJ1-5; D is ambiguous. Germline V CDR1 and CDR2: MNHEY, SVGAGI. V was pared by 8 bases and J by 0 bases, with 14 bases between. The CDR3 is 15 amino acids. As DNA, the CDR3 is TGTGCCAGCGAACCAGGCAGCTATAGCAATCAGCCCCAGCATTTT. Its translation: CASEPGSYSNQPQHF.

The sample holds one count of this clone. The chain carries TRBV3-1 (or the pseudogene TRBV3-2) and TRBJ2-7; perhaps TRBD2 as D (5 bases). Looked up from germline, CDR1 is LGHDT and CDR2 is YNNKEL (reference sequence). V lost 8 bases to trimming and J lost 2 bases, with 19 bases between them. The length of the CDR3 is 15 residues. The CDR3 sequence: CASAPAAGSPYEQYF. CDR3 DNA: TGTGCCAGCGCCCCCGCGGCGGGTAGCCCCTACGAGCAGTACTTC.

The chain joins TRBV2 to TRBJ1-1; a weak D match, TRBD1 (5 bases). Between the trimmed V and J ends, which lost 2 bases and 7 bases, there was a span of 11 bases. The V gene's germline CDR1 is SNHLY and CDR2 FYNNEI. CDR3 length: 13 amino acids. This CDR3 reads CASSERRGVEAFF. DNA of the CDR3: TGTGCCAGCAGTGAAAGAAGGGGCGTTGAAGCTTTCTTT. Drawing the rest from reference TRBV2 and TRBJ1-1, the complete variable domain is EPEVTQTPSHQVTQMGQEVILRCVPISNHLYFYWYRQILGQKVEFLVSFYNNEISEKSEIFDDQFSVERPDGSNFTLKIRSTKLEDSAMYFCASSERRGVEAFFGQGTRLTVV.

The chain employs TRBV19 and TRBJ1-3; D gene ambiguous. The germline CDR1 and CDR2 sequences are LNHDA and SQIVND (reference sequence). Trimming cost V 9 bases and J 6 bases, with 12 bases left between them. The length of the CDR3 is 12 residues. The CDR3 is CASYSQENTIYF. DNA of the CDR3: TGTGCCAGCTACTCTCAGGAAAACACCATATATTTT.

This clone was seen once. The J gene is TRBJ1-4, the V gene TRBV5-4; D is perhaps TRBD1 (5 bases). The ends were cut back, 2 bases at V and 8 bases at J, with 16 bases in the middle. The CDR3 has 15 amino acids. Germline V gene lookup returns CDR1 SGHNT and CDR2 YYREEE (reference sequence). The CDR3 coding sequence is TGTGCCAGCAGCTTTGTGGGAGGGGCGAGGGAAAAACTGTTTTTT. Translating it yields CASSFVGGAREKLFF.

This chain uses TRBV27 with TRBJ2-6; TRBD1 aligns across 9 bases. The germline V gene encodes CDR1 MNHEY and CDR2 SMNVEV (reference sequence). This CDR3 region has 19 residues. Trimming removed 5 bases from V and 4 bases from J; junction bases left unmatched: 15. The DNA for the CDR3 is TGTGCCAGCAGTCCGTACCAGACAGGGGGGTTTCCCGGGGCCAACGTCCTGACTTTC. It encodes CASSPYQTGGFPGANVLTF. The complete variable domain, with remaining parts taken from reference TRBV27 and TRBJ2-6, reads EAQVTQNPRYLITVTGKKLTVTCSQNMNHEYMSWYRQDPGLGLRQIYYSMNVEVTDKGDVPEGYKVSRKEKRNFPLILESPSPNQTSLYFCASSPYQTGGFPGANVLTFGAGSRLTVL.